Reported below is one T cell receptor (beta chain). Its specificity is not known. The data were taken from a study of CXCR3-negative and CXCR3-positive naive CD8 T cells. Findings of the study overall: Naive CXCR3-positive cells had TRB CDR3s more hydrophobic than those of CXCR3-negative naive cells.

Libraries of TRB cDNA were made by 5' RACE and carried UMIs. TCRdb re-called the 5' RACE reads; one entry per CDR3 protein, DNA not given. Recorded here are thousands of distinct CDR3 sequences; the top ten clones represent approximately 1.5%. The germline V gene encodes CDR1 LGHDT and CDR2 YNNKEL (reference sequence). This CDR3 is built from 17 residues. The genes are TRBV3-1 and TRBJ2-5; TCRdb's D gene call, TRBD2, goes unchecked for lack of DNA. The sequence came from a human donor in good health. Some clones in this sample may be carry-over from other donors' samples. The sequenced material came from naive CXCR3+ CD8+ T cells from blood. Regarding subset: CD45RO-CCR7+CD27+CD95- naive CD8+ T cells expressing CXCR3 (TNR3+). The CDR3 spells CASSQPETRGILETQYF.